The T cell receptor beta chain under discussion was sequenced for a study of T cell responses to AZD1222 COVID-19 vaccine. Overall study findings and caveats: Spike-specific TCR breadth and depth both grew after two AZD1222 doses. Seropositivity was recorded at baseline in only 6 or 7 AZD1222 recipients. Mostly white British, mostly female donors; authors suggested clonal diversity may be underestimated.

In the case of this clone: Its target is not known.

The table came from immunoSEQ multiplex PCR; TCRdb's copy has only in-frame clones and leaves some out. In the table there are around 160,000 clones, about 87% of which are singletons. This receptor was obtained from an adult in good health. The sequenced sample was peripheral blood, obtained on day 0 of AZD1222 vaccination.

The CDR3: CASSWESGSPLHF. The CDR3 DNA follows: TGTGCCAGCTCGTGGGAGTCGGGTTCACCCCTCCACTTT. The genes are TRBV11-3 and TRBJ1-6; D remains unclear. The CDR3 is made up of 13 amino acids. Germline-derived CDR1 and CDR2 are SGHNT and YENEEA. V lost 8 bases, J lost 9 bases, and 14 bases lay in between.